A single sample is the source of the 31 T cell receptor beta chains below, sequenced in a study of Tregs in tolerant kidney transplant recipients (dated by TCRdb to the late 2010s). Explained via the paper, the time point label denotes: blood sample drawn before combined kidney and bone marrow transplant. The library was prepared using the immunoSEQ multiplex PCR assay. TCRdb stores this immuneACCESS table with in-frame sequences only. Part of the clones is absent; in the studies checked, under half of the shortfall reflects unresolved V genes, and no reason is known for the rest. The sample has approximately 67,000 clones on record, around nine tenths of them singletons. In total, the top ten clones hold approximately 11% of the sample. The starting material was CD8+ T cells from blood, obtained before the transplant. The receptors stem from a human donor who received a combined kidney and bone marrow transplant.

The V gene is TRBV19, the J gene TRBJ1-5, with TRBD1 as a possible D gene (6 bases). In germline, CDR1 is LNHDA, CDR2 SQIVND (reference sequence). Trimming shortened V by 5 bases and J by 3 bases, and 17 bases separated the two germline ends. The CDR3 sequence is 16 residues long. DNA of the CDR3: TGTGCCAGTAGTCCCACGGCAGGGGATGCCAATCAGCCCCAGCATTTT. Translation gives CASSPTAGDANQPQHF.

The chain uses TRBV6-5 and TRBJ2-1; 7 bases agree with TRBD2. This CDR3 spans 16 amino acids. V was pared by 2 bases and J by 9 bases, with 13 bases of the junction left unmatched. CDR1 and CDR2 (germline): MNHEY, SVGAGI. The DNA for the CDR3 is TGTGCCAGCAGTTACGATCTAGTGGGAGGGCGCTTTGAGCAGTTCTTC. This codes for CASSYDLVGGRFEQFF.

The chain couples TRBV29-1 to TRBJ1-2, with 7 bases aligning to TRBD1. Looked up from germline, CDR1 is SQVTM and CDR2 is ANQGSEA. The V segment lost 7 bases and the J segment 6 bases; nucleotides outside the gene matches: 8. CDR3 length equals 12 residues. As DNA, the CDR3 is TGCAGCGCTCAAGACAGGGCGGATGGCTACACCTTC. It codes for CSAQDRADGYTF.

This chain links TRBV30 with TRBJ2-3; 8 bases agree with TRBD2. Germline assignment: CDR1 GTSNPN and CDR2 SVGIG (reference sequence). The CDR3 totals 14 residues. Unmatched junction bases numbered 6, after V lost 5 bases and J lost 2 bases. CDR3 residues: CAWANGGATDTQYF. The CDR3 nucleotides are TGTGCCTGGGCGAACGGGGGGGCCACAGATACGCAGTATTTT.

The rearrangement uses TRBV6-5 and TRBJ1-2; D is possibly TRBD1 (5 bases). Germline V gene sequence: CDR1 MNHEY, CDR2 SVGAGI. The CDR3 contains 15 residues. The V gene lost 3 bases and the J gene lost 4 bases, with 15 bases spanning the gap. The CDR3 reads CASSYSTTARYGYTF. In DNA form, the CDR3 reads TGTGCCAGCAGTTATTCCACGACAGCCCGCTATGGCTACACCTTC.

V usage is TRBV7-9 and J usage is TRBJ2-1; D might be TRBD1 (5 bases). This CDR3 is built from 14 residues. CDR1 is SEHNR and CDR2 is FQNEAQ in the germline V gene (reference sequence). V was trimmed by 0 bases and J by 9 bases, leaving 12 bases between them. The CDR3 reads CASSLALTDGEQFF. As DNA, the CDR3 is TGTGCCAGCAGCTTAGCGCTGACAGACGGTGAGCAGTTCTTC.

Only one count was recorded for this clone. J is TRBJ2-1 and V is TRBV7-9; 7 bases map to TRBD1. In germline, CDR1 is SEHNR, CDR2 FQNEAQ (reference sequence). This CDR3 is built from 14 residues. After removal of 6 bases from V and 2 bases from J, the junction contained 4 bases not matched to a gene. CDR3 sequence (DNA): TGTGCCAGCAGTTGGGACAGAACCTACAATGAGCAGTTCTTC. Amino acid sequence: CASSWDRTYNEQFF.

CDR3 in amino acids: CASTRGNTDTQYF. As DNA, the CDR3 is TGTGCCAGCACCCGGGGGAACACAGATACGCAGTATTTT. The chain couples TRBV5-4 to TRBJ2-3, with a weak D call TRBD2 (6 bases). The V gene's germline CDR1 is SGHNT and CDR2 YYREEE (reference sequence). The CDR3 sequence is 13 residues long. V dropped 6 bases and J dropped 2 bases, with 10 bases sitting between them.

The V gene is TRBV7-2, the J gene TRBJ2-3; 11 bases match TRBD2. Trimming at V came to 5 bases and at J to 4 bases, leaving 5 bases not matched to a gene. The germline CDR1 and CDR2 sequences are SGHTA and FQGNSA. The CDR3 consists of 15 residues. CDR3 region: CASSGTSGSSDTQYF. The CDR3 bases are TGTGCCAGCAGCGGAACTAGCGGGAGTTCAGATACGCAGTATTTT. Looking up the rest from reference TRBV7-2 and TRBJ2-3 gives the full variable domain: GAGVSQSPSNKVTEKGKDVELRCDPISGHTALYWYRQSLGQGLEFLIYFQGNSAPDKSGLPSDRFSAERTGGSVSTLTIQRTQQEDSAVYLCASSGTSGSSDTQYFGPGTRLTVL.

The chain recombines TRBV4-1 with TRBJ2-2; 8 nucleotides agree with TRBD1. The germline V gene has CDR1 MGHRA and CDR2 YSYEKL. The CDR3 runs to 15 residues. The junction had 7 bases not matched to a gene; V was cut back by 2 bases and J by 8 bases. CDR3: CASSQPTGGWGELFF. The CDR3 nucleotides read TGCGCCAGCAGCCAACCTACAGGGGGATGGGGGGAGCTGTTTTTT.

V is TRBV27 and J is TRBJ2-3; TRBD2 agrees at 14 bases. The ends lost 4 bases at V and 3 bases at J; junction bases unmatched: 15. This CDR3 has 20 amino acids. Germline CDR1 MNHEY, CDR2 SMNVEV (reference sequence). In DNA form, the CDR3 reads TGTGCCAGCAGTTCTTTGGGACTAGCGGGAGAGGGACCTAGGACAGATACGCAGTATTTT. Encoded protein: CASSSLGLAGEGPRTDTQYF.

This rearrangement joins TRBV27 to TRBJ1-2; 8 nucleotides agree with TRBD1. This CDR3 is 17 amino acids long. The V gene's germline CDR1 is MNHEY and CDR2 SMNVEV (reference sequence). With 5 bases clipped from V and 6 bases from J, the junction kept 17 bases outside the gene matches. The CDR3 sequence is CASSQGQGPTVPDGYTF. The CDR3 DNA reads TGTGCCAGCAGTCAAGGACAGGGACCAACGGTCCCGGATGGCTACACCTTC.

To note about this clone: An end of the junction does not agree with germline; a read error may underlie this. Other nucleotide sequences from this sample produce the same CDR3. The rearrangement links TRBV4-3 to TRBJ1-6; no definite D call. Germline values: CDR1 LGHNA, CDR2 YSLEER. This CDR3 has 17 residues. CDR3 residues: CASSQVTLSSYNSPLHF. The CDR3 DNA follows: TGCGCCAGCAGCCAAGTTACCTTGAGCTCCTATAATTCCCCCCTCCACTTT.

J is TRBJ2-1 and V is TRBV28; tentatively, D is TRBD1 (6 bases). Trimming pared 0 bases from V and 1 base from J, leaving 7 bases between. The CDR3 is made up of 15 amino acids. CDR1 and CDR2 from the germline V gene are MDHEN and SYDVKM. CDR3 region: CASSLWRGSYNEQFF. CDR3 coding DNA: TGTGCCAGCAGTTTATGGAGGGGGTCCTACAATGAGCAGTTCTTC.

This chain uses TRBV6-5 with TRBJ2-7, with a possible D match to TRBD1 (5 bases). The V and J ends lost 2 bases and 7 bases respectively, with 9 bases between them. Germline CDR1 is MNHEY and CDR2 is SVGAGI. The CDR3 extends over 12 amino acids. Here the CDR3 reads CASSYLGAEQYF. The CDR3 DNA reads TGTGCCAGCAGTTACCTAGGGGCGGAGCAGTACTTC.

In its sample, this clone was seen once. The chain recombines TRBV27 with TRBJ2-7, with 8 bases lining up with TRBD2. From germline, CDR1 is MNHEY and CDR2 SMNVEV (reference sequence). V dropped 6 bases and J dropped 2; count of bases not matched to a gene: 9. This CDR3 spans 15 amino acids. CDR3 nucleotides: TGTGCCAGCAGCCCGGGGCTAGCGGGTACCTACGAGCAGTACTTC. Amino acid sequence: CASSPGLAGTYEQYF.

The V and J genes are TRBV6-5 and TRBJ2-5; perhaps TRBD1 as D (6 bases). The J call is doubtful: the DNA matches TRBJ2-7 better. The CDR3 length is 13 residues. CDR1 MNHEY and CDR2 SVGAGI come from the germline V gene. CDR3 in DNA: TGTGCCAGCAGTTACGGCAGGGGCTACGAGCAGTACTTC. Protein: CASSYGRGYEQYF.

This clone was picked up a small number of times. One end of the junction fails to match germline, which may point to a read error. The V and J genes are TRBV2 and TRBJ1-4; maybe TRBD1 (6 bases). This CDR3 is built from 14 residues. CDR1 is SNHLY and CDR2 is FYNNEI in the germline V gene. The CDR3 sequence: CASNPVRGANSIIF. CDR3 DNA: TGTGCCAGCAACCCCGTTCGGGGGGCTAATTCGATTATTTTT.

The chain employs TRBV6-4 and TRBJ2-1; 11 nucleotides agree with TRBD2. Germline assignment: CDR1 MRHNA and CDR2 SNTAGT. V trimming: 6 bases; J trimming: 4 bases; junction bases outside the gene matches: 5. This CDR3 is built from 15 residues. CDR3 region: CASSDSGGDYNEQFF. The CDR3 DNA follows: TGTGCCAGCAGCGATAGCGGGGGGGATTACAATGAGCAGTTCTTC.

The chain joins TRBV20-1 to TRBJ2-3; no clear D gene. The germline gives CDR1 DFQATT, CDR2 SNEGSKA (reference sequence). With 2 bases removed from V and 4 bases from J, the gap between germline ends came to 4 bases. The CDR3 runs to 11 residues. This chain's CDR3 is CSARISDTQYF. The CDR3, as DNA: TGCAGTGCTAGAATCTCAGATACGCAGTATTTT.

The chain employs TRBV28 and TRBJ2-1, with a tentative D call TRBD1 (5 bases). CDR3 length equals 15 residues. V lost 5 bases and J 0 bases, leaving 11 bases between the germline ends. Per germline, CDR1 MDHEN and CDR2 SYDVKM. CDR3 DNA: TGTGCCAGCAGTCCGAGACAGCACTCCTACAATGAGCAGTTCTTC. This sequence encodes CASSPRQHSYNEQFF.

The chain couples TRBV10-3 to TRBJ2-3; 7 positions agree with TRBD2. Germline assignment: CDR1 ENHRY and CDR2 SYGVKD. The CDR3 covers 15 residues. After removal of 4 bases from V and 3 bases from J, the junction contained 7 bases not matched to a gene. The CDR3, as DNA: TGTGCCATCAGTGTTCCCAGCGGGGCGACAGATACGCAGTATTTT. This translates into CAISVPSGATDTQYF.

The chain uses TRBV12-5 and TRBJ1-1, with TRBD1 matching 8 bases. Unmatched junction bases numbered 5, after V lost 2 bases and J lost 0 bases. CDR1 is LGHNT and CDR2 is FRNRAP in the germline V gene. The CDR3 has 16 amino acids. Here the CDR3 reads CASGLPLQGVNTEAFF. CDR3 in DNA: TGTGCTAGTGGTTTGCCCTTACAGGGGGTGAACACTGAAGCTTTCTTT.

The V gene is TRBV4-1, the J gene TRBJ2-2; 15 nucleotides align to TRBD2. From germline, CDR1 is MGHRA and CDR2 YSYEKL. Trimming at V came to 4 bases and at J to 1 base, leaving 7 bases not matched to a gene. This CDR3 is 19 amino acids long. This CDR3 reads CASSRGLAGGPLNTGELFF. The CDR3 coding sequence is TGCGCCAGCAGCCGCGGACTAGCGGGGGGGCCCTTGAACACCGGGGAGCTGTTTTTT.

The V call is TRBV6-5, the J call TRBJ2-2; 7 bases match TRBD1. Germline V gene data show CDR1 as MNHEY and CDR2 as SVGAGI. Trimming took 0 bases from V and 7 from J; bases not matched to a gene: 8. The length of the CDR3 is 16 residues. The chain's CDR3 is CASSYSGGESSGELFF. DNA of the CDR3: TGTGCCAGCAGTTACTCAGGGGGCGAATCCAGCGGGGAGCTGTTTTTT.

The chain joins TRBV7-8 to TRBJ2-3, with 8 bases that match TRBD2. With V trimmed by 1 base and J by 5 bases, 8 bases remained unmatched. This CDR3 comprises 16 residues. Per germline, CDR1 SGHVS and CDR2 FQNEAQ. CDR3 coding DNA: TGTGCCAGCAGCTTAGTGGGTAGCGGGGCCGGAGATACGCAGTATTTT. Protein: CASSLVGSGAGDTQYF.

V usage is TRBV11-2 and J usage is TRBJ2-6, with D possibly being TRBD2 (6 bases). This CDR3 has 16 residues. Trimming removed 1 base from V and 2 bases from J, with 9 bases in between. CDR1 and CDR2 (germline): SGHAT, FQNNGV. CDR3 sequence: CASSLGGGTGANVLTF. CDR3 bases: TGTGCCAGCAGCTTAGGGGGCGGGACTGGGGCCAACGTCCTGACTTTC.

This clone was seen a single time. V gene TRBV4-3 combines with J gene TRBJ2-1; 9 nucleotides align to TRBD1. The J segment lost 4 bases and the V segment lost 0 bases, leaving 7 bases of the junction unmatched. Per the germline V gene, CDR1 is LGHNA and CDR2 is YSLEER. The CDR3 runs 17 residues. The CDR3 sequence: CASSQDHWDRAYNEQFF. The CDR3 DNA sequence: TGCGCCAGCAGCCAAGATCATTGGGACAGGGCATACAATGAGCAGTTCTTC.

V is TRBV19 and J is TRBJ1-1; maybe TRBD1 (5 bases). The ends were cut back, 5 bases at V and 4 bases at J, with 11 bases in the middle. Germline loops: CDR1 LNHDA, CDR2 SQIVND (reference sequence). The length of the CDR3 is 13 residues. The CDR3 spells CASSWGGSTEAFF. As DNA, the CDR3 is TGTGCCAGTAGTTGGGGGGGGAGCACTGAAGCTTTCTTT.

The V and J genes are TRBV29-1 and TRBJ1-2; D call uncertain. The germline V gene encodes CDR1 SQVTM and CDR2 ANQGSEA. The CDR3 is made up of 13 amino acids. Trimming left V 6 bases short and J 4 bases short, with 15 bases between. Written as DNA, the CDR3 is TGCAGCGTCCTCGAGGGCAGCTCCTATGGCTACACCTTC. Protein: CSVLEGSSYGYTF.

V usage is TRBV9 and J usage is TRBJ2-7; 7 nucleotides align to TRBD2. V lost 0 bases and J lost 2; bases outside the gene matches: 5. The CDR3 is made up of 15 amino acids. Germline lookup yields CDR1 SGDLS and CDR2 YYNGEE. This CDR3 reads CASSVGAGEPYEQYF. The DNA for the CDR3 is TGTGCCAGCAGCGTAGGGGCGGGGGAGCCCTACGAGCAGTACTTC.